The 32 T cell receptor beta chains below were found in one sample sequenced in a study of T cell repertoires in aging, cancer and after chemotherapy. TCR beta rearrangements were amplified from peripheral blood genomic DNA. A mixed TRB-A/B primer pool amplified rearranged TRB by multiplex touch-down PCR. TCRdb reprocessed the multiplex PCR reads via MiXCR and lists one record per CDR3 protein. The table records about 2,200 distinct CDR3 sequences, roughly a quarter of them present only once. Sequencing used blood. These receptor sequences come from a human donor in good health.

CDR3 bases: TGCAGTGCTAGAGACAGGGCCACCTACGAGCAGTACTTC. This sequence encodes CSARDRATYEQYF. V and J are TRBV20-1 and TRBJ2-7, with D perhaps TRBD1 (5 bases). Per germline, CDR1 DFQATT and CDR2 SNEGSKA (reference sequence). Trimming took off 0 bases at V and 2 bases at J, with 8 bases between the two ends. The CDR3 is 13 amino acids.

This chain uses TRBV11-2 with TRBJ1-1, with D tentatively TRBD1 (5 bases). Germline CDR1 is SGHAT and CDR2 is FQNNGV. Trimming removed 5 bases from V and 0 bases from J, with 10 bases in between. The CDR3 runs to 14 residues. CDR3 in amino acids: CASSRAGLNTEAFF. The CDR3 DNA follows: TGTGCCAGCAGCCGTGCAGGGTTGAACACTGAAGCTTTCTTT.

Within the sample, this clonotype is medium-sized. The CDR3 reads CASREGGANVLTF. In nucleotides, the CDR3 is TGTGCCAGCAGGGAGGGTGGGGCCAACGTCCTGACTTTC. The V and J genes are TRBV6-6 and TRBJ2-6; TRBD2 is a possible D gene (6 bases). CDR3 length equals 13 residues. Trimming removed 6 bases at V and 3 bases at J, with 6 bases between. Germline loops: CDR1 MNHNY, CDR2 SVGAGI (reference sequence).

By its share, this clonotype is medium-sized. V gene TRBV6-5 combines with J gene TRBJ1-3; possibly TRBD1 for D (5 bases). Germline assignment: CDR1 MNHEY and CDR2 SVGAGI. V was cut by 6 bases and J by 0 bases, with 12 bases left in between. This CDR3 has 15 amino acids. CDR3 nucleotides: TGTGCCAGCAGCCAGACAGATCTCTCTGGAAACACCATATATTTT. This sequence encodes CASSQTDLSGNTIYF.

By proportion, this clonotype is medium-sized. The rearrangement links TRBV6-5 to TRBJ2-2; 14 bases are shared with TRBD2. The CDR3 spans 18 residues. Germline V gene data show CDR1 as MNHEY and CDR2 as SVGAGI. The trim removed 6 bases at V and 1 base at J, leaving 7 bases unmatched. The DNA of the CDR3 is TGTGCCAGCAGAGCCGGGACTAGCGGGGGTTTGAACACCGGGGAGCTGTTTTTT. Amino acid sequence: CASRAGTSGGLNTGELFF.

The chain's CDR3 is CASSPQGLNTEAFF. CDR3 in DNA: TGCGCCAGCAGCCCACAGGGATTGAACACTGAAGCTTTCTTT. The chain employs TRBV5-1 and TRBJ1-1; TRBD1 might be the D (6 bases). V was shortened by 4 bases and J by 0 bases, with 10 bases between the two germline ends. The CDR3 length is 14 residues. Germline V gene lookup returns CDR1 SGHRS and CDR2 YFSETQ. Together with reference TRBV5-1 and TRBJ1-1, the CDR3 gives the full variable domain: KAGVTQTPRYLIKTRGQQVTLSCSPISGHRSVSWYQQTPGQGLQFLFEYFSETQRNKGNFPGRFSGRQFSNSRSEMNVSTLELGDSALYLCASSPQGLNTEAFFGQGTRLTVV.

This clonotype is medium-sized (0.01 to 0.1%) within its sample. The gene calls are TRBV6-5 and TRBJ2-5; D unclear. The germline V and J ends were trimmed by 8 bases and 2 bases, with 18 bases remaining between them. Germline CDR1 and CDR2: MNHEY and SVGAGI. The CDR3 has 15 residues. In DNA, the CDR3 is TGTGCCAGCCGACCGTCTCACACCCAACAAGAGACCCAGTACTTC. Protein: CASRPSHTQQETQYF.

The V and J genes are TRBV5-6 and TRBJ2-5, with TRBD2 matching 12 bases. J was trimmed by 5 bases and V by 3 bases; bases with no gene match: 5. This CDR3 contains 15 residues. Germline V gene sequence: CDR1 SGHDT, CDR2 YYEEEE. CDR3 in DNA: TGTGCCAGCAGCTCGGGGGGACTAGCGGGCGAGACCCAGTACTTC. Protein sequence: CASSSGGLAGETQYF.

By share, this clonotype ranks as medium-sized. The chain carries TRBV27 and TRBJ2-3, with 7 bases that match TRBD1. The CDR3 has 16 amino acids. Germline loops: CDR1 MNHEY, CDR2 SMNVEV (reference sequence). Trimming at V came to 5 bases and at J to 2 bases, leaving 10 bases not matched to a gene. The CDR3 reads CASSPDRVGITDTQYF. In nucleotides, the CDR3 is TGTGCCAGCAGTCCAGACAGGGTCGGGATCACAGATACGCAGTATTTT.

With regard to this clonotype: The junction shows a germline mismatch at one end, possibly a read error. The chain carries TRBV7-9 and TRBJ1-2; no clear D. Germline CDR1 reads SEHNR; CDR2 reads FQNEAQ (reference sequence). The CDR3 spans 13 residues. The CDR3 protein is CSSSLRVGDGYTF. The CDR3 DNA reads as TGTTCCAGCAGCTTAAGGGTTGGTGATGGCTACACCTTC. Full variable domain (rest looked up from reference TRBV7-9 and TRBJ1-2): DTGVSQNPRHKITKRGQNVTFRCDPISEHNRLYWYRQTLGQGPEFLTYFQNEAQLEKSRLLSDRFSAERPKGSFSTLEIQRTEQGDSAMYLCSSSLRVGDGYTFGSGTRLTVV.

The chain recombines TRBV6-6 with TRBJ2-2, with D uncertain. Germline loops: CDR1 MNHNY, CDR2 SVGAGI (reference sequence). Trimming took 4 bases from V and 5 from J, leaving 8 bases between them. This CDR3 comprises 13 residues. The CDR3 DNA reads TGTGCCAGCAGTTCAGTCGGAACCGGGGAGCTGTTTTTT. Translated: CASSSVGTGELFF.

This clonotype is medium-sized in the sample. The chain joins TRBV6-1 to TRBJ1-4; 9 bases fit TRBD1. V dropped 6 bases and J dropped 8; count of bases not matched to a gene: 7. In germline, CDR1 is MNHNS, CDR2 SASEGT. The CDR3 sequence is 14 residues long. CDR3 protein: CASRGTGRQEKLFF. CDR3 DNA sequence: TGTGCCAGCAGAGGGACAGGGCGACAAGAAAAACTGTTTTTT.

The J gene is TRBJ2-5, the V gene TRBV7-9; 7 nucleotides agree with TRBD1. The CDR3 has 15 residues. Germline CDR1 and CDR2: SEHNR and FQNEAQ (reference sequence). The junction had 7 bases not matched to a gene; V was cut back by 5 bases and J by 1 base. CDR3 protein: CASSPGGQPQETQYF. DNA for the CDR3: TGTGCCAGCAGCCCAGGGGGACAGCCCCAAGAGACCCAGTACTTC.

This clonotype was picked up one time. The chain is built from TRBV7-9 and TRBJ2-3; tentative D call: TRBD2 (6 bases). The CDR3 length is 14 residues. V shed 5 bases and J shed 2 bases, with 11 bases lying between them. Germline lookup yields CDR1 SEHNR and CDR2 FQNEAQ (reference sequence). The CDR3 protein is CASSPGTPTDTQYF. The CDR3 DNA follows: TGTGCCAGCAGCCCCGGGACTCCCACAGATACGCAGTATTTT.

Relative to its sample, this clonotype is medium-sized. V and J are TRBV5-1 and TRBJ1-6, with D perhaps TRBD1 (6 bases). V was trimmed by 3 bases and J by 14 bases, leaving 15 bases between them. The CDR3 sequence is 13 residues long. CDR1 is SGHRS, CDR2 YFSETQ, per germline. The chain's CDR3 is CASSSQGSLSLHF. In nucleotides, the CDR3 is TGCGCCAGCAGCTCACAGGGTTCCTTATCCCTCCACTTT. The whole variable domain, remainder taken from reference TRBV5-1 and TRBJ1-6, is KAGVTQTPRYLIKTRGQQVTLSCSPISGHRSVSWYQQTPGQGLQFLFEYFSETQRNKGNFPGRFSGRQFSNSRSEMNVSTLELGDSALYLCASSSQGSLSLHFGNGTRLTVT.

By sample fraction, this clonotype is large. The chain joins TRBV30 to TRBJ2-1; D remains ambiguous. This CDR3 contains 13 residues. Trimming took 6 bases from V and 0 from J, leaving 9 bases between them. From germline, CDR1 is GTSNPN and CDR2 SVGIG (reference sequence). The CDR3 DNA sequence: TGTGCCTGCGAATGGACCTCCTACAATGAGCAGTTCTTC. Translated: CACEWTSYNEQFF. The whole variable domain, remainder taken from reference TRBV30 and TRBJ2-1, is SQTIHQWPATLVQPVGSPLSLECTVEGTSNPNLYWYRQAAGRGLQLLFYSVGIGQISSEVPQNLSASRPQDRQFILSSKKLLLSDSGFYLCACEWTSYNEQFFGPGTRLTVL.

By share, this clonotype ranks as medium-sized (0.01 to 0.1%). The CDR3 nucleotides read TGTGCCAGCAGTTACAGCCAGGCCAGTGGCCCTAACCCCCTCCACTTT. Its translation is CASSYSQASGPNPLHF. V and J are TRBV6-5 and TRBJ1-6; D is unresolved. The germline V gene has CDR1 MNHEY and CDR2 SVGAGI. V was cut by 2 bases and J by 13 bases, with 21 bases left in between. CDR3 size: 16 residues.

This clonotype is medium-sized. The chain joins TRBV30 to TRBJ1-1; tentative D call: TRBD1 (6 bases). Germline lookup yields CDR1 GTSNPN and CDR2 SVGIG (reference sequence). V gave up 0 bases and J gave up 1 base, with 12 bases separating them. The CDR3 spans 15 residues. CDR3 in amino acids: CAWSVVDRRNTEAFF. As DNA, the CDR3 is TGTGCCTGGAGTGTAGTGGACAGAAGGAACACTGAAGCTTTCTTT.

By share, this clonotype counts as medium-sized (0.01 to 0.1%). The chain carries TRBV24-1 and TRBJ2-1; 8 bases fit TRBD2. With V trimmed by 7 bases and J by 8 bases, 6 bases remained unmatched. Germline assignment: CDR1 KGHDR and CDR2 SFDVKD. The length of the CDR3 is 13 residues. The CDR3 reads CATSREGGYEQFF. The CDR3 nucleotides read TGTGCCACCAGCCGGGAGGGAGGTTATGAGCAGTTCTTC.

This chain uses TRBV7-9 with TRBJ2-3; D is unclear. Trimming pared 5 bases from V and 4 bases from J, leaving 7 bases between. The CDR3 length is 12 residues. Germline V gene lookup returns CDR1 SEHNR and CDR2 FQNEAQ (reference sequence). The DNA of the CDR3 is TGTGCCAGCAGCGTCTCCCCAGATACGCAGTATTTT. This translates into CASSVSPDTQYF.

By proportion, this clonotype is medium-sized (0.01 to 0.1%). The rearrangement links TRBV13 to TRBJ1-2, with TRBD1 matching 8 bases. With V trimmed by 0 bases and J by 4 bases, 4 bases remained unmatched. From germline, CDR1 is PRHDT and CDR2 FYEKMQ (reference sequence). This CDR3 has 15 amino acids. CDR3: CASSLGTGELYGYTF. The DNA for the CDR3 is TGTGCCAGCAGCTTAGGGACAGGGGAACTCTATGGCTACACCTTC.

Of note for this clonotype: One end of the junction fails to match germline, which may point to a read error. The chain uses TRBV5-1 and TRBJ2-1; 12 positions match TRBD2. Germline V gene sequence: CDR1 SGHRS, CDR2 YFSETQ. CDR3 length: 16 amino acids. As DNA, the CDR3 is TGCGCCAGCAGCTTGGAACTAGCGGGGGGTCAGAGTGAGCAGTTCTTT. This sequence encodes CASSLELAGGQSEQFF.

Sample share makes this clonotype medium-sized. The chain carries TRBV5-6 and TRBJ1-6; possibly TRBD1 for D (5 bases). CDR3 length: 15 amino acids. V was shortened by 1 base and J by 9 bases, with 14 bases between the two germline ends. Germline assignment: CDR1 SGHDT and CDR2 YYEEEE. In DNA, the CDR3 is TGTGCCAGCAGCTTGAGATCAGGGTCGGGTTCACCCCTCCACTTT. Translating gives CASSLRSGSGSPLHF. The full variable domain, rest sourced from reference TRBV5-6 and TRBJ1-6, is DAGVTQSPTHLIKTRGQQVTLRCSPKSGHDTVSWYQQALGQGPQFIFQYYEEEERQRGNFPDRFSGHQFPNYSSELNVNALLLGDSALYLCASSLRSGSGSPLHFGNGTRLTVT.

V and J are TRBV10-3 and TRBJ2-7; no definite D call. The CDR3 loop spans 12 amino acids. The germline V and J ends were trimmed by 2 bases and 5 bases, with 7 bases remaining between them. Germline V gene data show CDR1 as ENHRY and CDR2 as SYGVKD. This CDR3 is CAISEPSDEQYF. The CDR3 DNA follows: TGTGCCATCAGTGAGCCGTCGGACGAGCAGTACTTC.

This clonotype is medium-sized. V gene TRBV12-3 or TRBV12-4 combines with J gene TRBJ2-7; perhaps TRBD1 as D (5 bases). The V gene lost 7 bases and the J gene lost 0 bases, with 10 bases spanning the gap. The length of the CDR3 is 13 residues. CDR3 amino acids: CASTRRGSYEQYF. The DNA of the CDR3 is TGTGCCAGCACTCGTAGGGGCTCCTACGAGCAGTACTTC.

This clonotype was found a few times. This chain connects TRBV20-1 to TRBJ1-2, with D possibly TRBD1 on 6 matching bases. Germline assignment: CDR1 DFQATT and CDR2 SNEGSKA (reference sequence). This CDR3 is built from 12 residues. V was pared by 3 bases and J by 8 bases, with 13 bases between. Here the CDR3 DNA reads TGCAGTGCTAGTCGGGCGGACAGCGGCTACACCTTC. This codes for CSASRADSGYTF.

The chain is built from TRBV20-1 and TRBJ2-1; possible D gene TRBD1, 5 bases. The CDR3 sequence is 13 residues long. The germline gives CDR1 DFQATT, CDR2 SNEGSKA (reference sequence). Trimming stripped 6 bases from V and 4 bases from J, with 13 bases between. The CDR3 sequence is CSAKGRAYNEQFF. CDR3 coding DNA: TGCAGTGCCAAAGGCAGGGCTTACAATGAGCAGTTCTTC.

In its sample, this clonotype ranks as medium-sized. The V and J genes are TRBV6-5 and TRBJ1-2; D perhaps matches TRBD1 (6 bases). V was pared by 6 bases and J by 4 bases, with 15 bases between. Germline V gene sequence: CDR1 MNHEY, CDR2 SVGAGI. This CDR3 contains 14 residues. CDR3 sequence (DNA): TGTGCCAGCAGGCGAGGGGGGGGCGGCTATGGCTACACCTTC. Its protein is CASRRGGGGYGYTF.

This clonotype rates as medium-sized. The chain is built from TRBV12-3 or TRBV12-4 and TRBJ1-2, with 8 bases identical to TRBD1. The CDR3 runs 14 residues. Germline trimming cut 7 bases from V and 5 bases from J; bases unmatched to any gene: 9. The CDR3 here is CASTLSGGRYGYTF. In nucleotides, the CDR3 is TGTGCCAGCACCCTCTCAGGGGGCAGGTATGGCTACACCTTC.

In the case of this clonotype: A much bigger clone sits one base away, suggesting this may be a read error. This chain connects TRBV6-5 to TRBJ2-7; either TRBD1 or TRBD2 may supply D (6 bases each). Germline CDR1 and CDR2: MNHEY and SVGAGI. Trimming removed 1 base from V and 6 bases from J, with 16 bases in between. This CDR3 comprises 15 residues. CDR3 amino acids: CASSYLEGGFLEQYF. The CDR3 DNA reads TGTGCCAGCAGTTACTTAGAGGGGGGCTTTCTCGAGCAGTACTTC.

Comments on this clonotype: One base away lies a much larger clone, so this may be a sequencing read error. V and J are TRBV12-3 or TRBV12-4 and TRBJ2-7; D is perhaps TRBD1 (5 bases). CDR3 length: 13 residues. Between the trimmed V and J ends, which lost 7 bases and 3 bases, there was a span of 13 bases. The CDR3 DNA reads TGTGCCAGCACTCGTAGGGGCTTCTACGAGCAGTACTTC. The encoded protein is CASTRRGFYEQYF.

In DNA, the CDR3 is TGCGCCAGCAGCCCTCTGGGGGGGTCTAATGAAAAACTGTTTTTT. Its protein product is CASSPLGGSNEKLFF. The gene calls are TRBV5-1 and TRBJ1-4; tentatively, D is TRBD1 (5 bases). V lost 4 bases and J lost 3, with 13 bases in between. CDR1 SGHRS and CDR2 YFSETQ come from the germline V gene. The CDR3 extends over 15 amino acids.